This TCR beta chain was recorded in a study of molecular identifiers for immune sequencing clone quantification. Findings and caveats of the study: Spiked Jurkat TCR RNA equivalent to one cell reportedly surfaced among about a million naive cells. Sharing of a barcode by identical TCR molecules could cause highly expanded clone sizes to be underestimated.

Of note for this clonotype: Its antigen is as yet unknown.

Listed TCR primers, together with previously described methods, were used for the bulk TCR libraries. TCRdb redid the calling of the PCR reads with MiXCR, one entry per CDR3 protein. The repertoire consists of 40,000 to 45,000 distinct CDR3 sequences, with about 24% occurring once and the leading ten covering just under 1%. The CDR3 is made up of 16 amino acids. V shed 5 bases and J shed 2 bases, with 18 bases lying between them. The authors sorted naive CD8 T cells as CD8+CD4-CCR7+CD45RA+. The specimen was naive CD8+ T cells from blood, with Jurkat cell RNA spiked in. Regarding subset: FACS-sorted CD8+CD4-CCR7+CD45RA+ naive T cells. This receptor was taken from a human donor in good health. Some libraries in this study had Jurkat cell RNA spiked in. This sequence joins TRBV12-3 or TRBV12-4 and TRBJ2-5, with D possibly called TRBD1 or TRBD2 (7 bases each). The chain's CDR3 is CASSVTGRVIQETQYF. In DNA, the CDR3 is TGTGCCAGCAGTGTGACAGGGAGGGTCATACAAGAGACCCAGTACTTC.